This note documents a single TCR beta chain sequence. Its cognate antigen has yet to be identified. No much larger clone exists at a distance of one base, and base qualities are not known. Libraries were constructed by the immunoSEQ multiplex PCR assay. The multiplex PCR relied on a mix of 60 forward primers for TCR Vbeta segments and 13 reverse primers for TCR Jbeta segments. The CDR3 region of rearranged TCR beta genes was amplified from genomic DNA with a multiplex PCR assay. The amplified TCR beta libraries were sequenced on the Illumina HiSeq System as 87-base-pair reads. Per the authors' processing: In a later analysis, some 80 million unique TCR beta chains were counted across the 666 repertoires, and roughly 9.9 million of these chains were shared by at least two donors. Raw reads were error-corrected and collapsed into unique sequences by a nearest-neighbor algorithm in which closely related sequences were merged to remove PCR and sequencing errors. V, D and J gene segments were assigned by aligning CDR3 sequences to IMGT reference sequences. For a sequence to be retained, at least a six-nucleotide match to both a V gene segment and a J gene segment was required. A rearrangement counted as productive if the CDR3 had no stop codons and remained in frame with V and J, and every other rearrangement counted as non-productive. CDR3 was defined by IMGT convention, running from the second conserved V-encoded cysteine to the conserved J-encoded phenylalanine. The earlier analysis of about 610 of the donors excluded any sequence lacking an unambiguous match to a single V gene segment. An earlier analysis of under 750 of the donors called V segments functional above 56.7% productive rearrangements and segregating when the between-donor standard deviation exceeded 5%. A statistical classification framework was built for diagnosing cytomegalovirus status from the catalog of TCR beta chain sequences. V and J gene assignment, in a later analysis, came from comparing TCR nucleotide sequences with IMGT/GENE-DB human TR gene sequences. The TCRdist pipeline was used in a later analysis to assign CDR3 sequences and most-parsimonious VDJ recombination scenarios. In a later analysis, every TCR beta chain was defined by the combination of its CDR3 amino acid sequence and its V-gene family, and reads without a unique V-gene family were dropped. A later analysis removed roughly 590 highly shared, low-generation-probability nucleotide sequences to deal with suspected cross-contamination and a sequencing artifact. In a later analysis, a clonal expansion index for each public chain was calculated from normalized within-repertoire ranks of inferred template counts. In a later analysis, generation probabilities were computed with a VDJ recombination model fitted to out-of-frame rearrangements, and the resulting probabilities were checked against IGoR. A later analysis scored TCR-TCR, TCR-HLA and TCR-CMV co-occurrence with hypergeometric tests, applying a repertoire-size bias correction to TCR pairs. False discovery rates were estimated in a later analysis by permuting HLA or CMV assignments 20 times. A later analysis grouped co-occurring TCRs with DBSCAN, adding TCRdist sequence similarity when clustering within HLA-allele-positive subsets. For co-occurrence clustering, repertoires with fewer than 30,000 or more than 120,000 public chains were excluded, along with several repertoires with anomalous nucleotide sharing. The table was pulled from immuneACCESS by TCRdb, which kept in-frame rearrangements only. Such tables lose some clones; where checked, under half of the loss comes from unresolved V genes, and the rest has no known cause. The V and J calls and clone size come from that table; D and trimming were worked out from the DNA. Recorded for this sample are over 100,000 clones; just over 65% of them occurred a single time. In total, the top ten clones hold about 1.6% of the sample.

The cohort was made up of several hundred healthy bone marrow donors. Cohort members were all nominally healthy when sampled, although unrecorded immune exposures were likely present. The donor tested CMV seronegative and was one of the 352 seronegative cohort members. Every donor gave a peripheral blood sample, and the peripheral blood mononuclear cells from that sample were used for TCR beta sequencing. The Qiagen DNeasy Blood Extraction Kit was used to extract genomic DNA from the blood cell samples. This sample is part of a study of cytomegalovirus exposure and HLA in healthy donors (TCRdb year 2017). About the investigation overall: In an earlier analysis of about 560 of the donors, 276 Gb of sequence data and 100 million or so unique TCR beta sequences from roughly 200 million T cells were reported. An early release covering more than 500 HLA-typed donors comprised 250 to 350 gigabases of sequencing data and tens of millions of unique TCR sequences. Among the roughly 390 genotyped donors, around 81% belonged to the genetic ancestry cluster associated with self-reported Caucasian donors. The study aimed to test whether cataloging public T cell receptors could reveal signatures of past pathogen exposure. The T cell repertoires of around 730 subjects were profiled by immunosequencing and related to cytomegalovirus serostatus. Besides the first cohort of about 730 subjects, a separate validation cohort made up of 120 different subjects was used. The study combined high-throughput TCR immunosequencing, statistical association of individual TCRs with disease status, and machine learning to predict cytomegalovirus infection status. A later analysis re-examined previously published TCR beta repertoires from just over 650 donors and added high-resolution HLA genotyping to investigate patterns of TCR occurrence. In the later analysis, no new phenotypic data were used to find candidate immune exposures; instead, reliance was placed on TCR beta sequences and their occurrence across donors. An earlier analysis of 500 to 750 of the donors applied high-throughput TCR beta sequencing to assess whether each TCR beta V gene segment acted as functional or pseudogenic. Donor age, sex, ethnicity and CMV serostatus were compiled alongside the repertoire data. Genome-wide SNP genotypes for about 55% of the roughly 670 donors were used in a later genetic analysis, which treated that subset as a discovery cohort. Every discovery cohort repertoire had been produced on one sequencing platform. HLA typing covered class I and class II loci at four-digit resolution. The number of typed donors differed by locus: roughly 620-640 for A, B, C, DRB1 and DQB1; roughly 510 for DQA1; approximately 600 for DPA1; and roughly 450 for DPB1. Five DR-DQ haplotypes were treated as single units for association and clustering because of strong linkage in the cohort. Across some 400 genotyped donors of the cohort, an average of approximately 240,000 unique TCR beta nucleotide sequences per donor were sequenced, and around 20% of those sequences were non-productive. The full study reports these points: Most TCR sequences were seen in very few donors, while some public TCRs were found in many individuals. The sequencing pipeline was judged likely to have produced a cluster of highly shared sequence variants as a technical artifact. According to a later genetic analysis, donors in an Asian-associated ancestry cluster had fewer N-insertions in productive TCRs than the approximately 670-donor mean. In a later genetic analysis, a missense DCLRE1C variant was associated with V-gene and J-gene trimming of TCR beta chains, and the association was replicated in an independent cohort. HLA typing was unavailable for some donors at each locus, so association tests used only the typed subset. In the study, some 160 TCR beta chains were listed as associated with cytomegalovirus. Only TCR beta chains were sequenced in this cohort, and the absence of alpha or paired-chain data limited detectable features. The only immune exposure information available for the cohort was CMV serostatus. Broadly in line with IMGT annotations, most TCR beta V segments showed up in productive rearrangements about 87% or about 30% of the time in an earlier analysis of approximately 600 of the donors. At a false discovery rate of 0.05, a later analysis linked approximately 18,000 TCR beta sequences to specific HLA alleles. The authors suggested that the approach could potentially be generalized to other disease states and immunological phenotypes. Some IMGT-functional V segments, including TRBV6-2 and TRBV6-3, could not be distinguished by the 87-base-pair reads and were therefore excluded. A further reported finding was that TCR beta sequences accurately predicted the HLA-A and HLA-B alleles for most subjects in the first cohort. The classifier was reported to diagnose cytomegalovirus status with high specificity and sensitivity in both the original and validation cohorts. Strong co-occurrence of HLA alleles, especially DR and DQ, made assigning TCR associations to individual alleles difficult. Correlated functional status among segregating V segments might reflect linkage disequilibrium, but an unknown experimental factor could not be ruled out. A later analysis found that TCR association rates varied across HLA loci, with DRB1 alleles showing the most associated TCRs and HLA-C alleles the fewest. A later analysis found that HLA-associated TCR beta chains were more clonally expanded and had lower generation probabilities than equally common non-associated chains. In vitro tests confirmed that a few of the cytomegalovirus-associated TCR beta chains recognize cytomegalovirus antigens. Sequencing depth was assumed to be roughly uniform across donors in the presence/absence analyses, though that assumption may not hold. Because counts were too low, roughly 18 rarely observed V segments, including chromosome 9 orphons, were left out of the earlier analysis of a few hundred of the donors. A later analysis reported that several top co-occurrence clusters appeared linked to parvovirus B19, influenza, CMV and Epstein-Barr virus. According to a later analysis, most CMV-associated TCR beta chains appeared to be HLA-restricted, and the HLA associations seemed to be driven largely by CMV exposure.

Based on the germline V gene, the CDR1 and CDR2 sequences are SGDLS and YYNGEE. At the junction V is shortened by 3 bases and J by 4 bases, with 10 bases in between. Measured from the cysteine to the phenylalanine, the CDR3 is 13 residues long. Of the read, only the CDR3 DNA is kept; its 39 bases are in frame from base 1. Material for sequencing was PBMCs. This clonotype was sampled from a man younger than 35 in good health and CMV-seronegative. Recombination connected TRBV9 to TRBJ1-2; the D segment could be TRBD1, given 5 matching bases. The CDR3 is CASSAQGIYGYTF. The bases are TGTGCCAGCAGCGCCCAGGGTATCTATGGCTACACCTTC.